Below are 10 T cell receptor beta chains sequenced from a single sample in a study of cytomegalovirus exposure and HLA in healthy donors. Profiling relied on immunoSEQ multiplex PCR, and the TCRdb table lists in-frame clones only, not all of them. Of 200,000 to 250,000 clones in the sample, 85% to 95% were seen once. Material for sequencing was PBMCs. The receptor set was obtained from a woman aged 18-29 years in good health and CMV-seronegative.

The count of this clone is one. The chain carries TRBV10-1 and TRBJ2-1, with TRBD1 matching over 7 bases. V lost 5 bases to trimming and J lost 4 bases; unmatched junction nucleotides: 14. The CDR3 spans 17 residues. Germline V gene sequence: CDR1 WNHNN, CDR2 SYGVQD (reference sequence). CDR3 sequence reads: CASSQGQTSTKYNEQFF. In DNA form, the CDR3 reads TGCGCCAGCAGTCAGGGACAGACCTCCACAAAATACAATGAGCAGTTCTTC.

The chain uses TRBV18 and TRBJ1-6; TRBD1 aligns across 12 bases. The J segment lost 12 bases and the V segment lost 3 bases, leaving 6 bases of the junction unmatched. CDR1 is KGHSH and CDR2 is LQKENI in the germline V gene. The CDR3 totals 15 residues. CDR3 DNA sequence: TGTGCCAGCTCACCGGGGGACAGGGGGCGATTACCCCTCCACTTT. It yields the protein CASSPGDRGRLPLHF.

The chain employs TRBV19 and TRBJ2-1; 9 bases map to TRBD2. With 7 bases clipped from V and 7 bases from J, the junction kept 2 bases outside the gene matches. The CDR3 loop spans 12 amino acids. CDR1 is LNHDA, CDR2 SQIVND, per germline (reference sequence). Written as DNA, the CDR3 is TGTGCCAGTATCACTAGCGGGAATGAGCAGTTCTTC. Protein sequence: CASITSGNEQFF.

This chain links TRBV27 with TRBJ1-1, with no clear D. Germline V gene sequence: CDR1 MNHEY, CDR2 SMNVEV (reference sequence). With 4 bases removed from V and 5 bases from J, the gap between germline ends came to 11 bases. CDR3 length: 13 amino acids. CDR3 sequence: CASSSRTGTEAFF. The CDR3, as DNA: TGTGCCAGCAGTTCACGGACGGGGACTGAAGCTTTCTTT.

This chain joins TRBV11-2 and TRBJ2-7; tentatively, D is TRBD2 (6 bases). The CDR3 sequence is 14 residues long. Germline values: CDR1 SGHAT, CDR2 FQNNGV. Trimming left V 4 bases short and J 0 bases short, with 10 bases between. The CDR3 here is CASSSPGSSYEQYF. The DNA of the CDR3 is TGTGCCAGCAGCTCACCCGGGAGCTCCTACGAGCAGTACTTC.

This rearrangement joins TRBV19 to TRBJ1-5; D is ambiguous. CDR3 length: 16 amino acids. The V end lost 7 bases, the J end lost 3 bases, and 19 bases lay between the germline ends. Germline CDR1 reads LNHDA; CDR2 reads SQIVND (reference sequence). The CDR3 DNA is TGTGCCAGTATCTCGATCGGAGGGAGGGTCAATCAGCCCCAGCATTTT. It is translated as CASISIGGRVNQPQHF. The whole variable domain, remainder taken from reference TRBV19 and TRBJ1-5, is DGGITQSPKYLFRKEGQNVTLSCEQNLNHDAMYWYRQDPGQGLRLIYYSQIVNDFQKGDIAEGYSVSREKKESFPLTVTSAQKNPTAFYLCASISIGGRVNQPQHFGDGTRLSIL.

This clone occurred once. The chain is built from TRBV5-5 and TRBJ1-1; possibly TRBD1 for D (5 bases). With 0 bases removed from V and 1 base from J, the gap between germline ends came to 13 bases. The CDR3 runs to 16 residues. Germline V lookup: CDR1 SGHKS, CDR2 YYEKEE (reference sequence). CDR3 sequence: CASSLGGRGSNTEAFF. The CDR3 bases are TGTGCCAGCAGCTTGGGAGGAAGGGGCTCGAACACTGAAGCTTTCTTT.

The CDR3 coding sequence is TGTGCCAGCGTGGCCGGGGGATGGGAGCAGTACTTC. Protein product: CASVAGGWEQYF. This sequence joins TRBV11-2 and TRBJ2-7, with a tentative D call TRBD2 (6 bases). Per the germline V gene, CDR1 is SGHAT and CDR2 is FQNNGV. V was clipped by 8 bases and J by 7 bases, with 15 bases between them. This CDR3 has 12 amino acids.

The J gene is TRBJ2-7, the V gene TRBV5-1; D remains ambiguous. The CDR3 is made up of 12 amino acids. The V gene's germline CDR1 is SGHRS and CDR2 YFSETQ. Trimming removed 3 bases at V and 6 bases at J, with 10 bases between. The CDR3 DNA reads TGCGCCAGCAGCTCGAGCTTTCGCGAGCAGTACTTC. Translation: CASSSSFREQYF.

The CDR3 sequence: CASSMGQGDNTGELFF. In DNA, the CDR3 is TGTGCCAGCAGCATGGGACAGGGTGATAACACCGGGGAGCTGTTTTTT. V is TRBV9 and J is TRBJ2-2; the match to TRBD1 covers 9 bases. In germline, CDR1 is SGDLS, CDR2 YYNGEE. This CDR3 has 16 residues. J gave up 2 bases and V 4 bases, and 6 bases lay outside the gene matches. The variable domain in full, completed from reference TRBV9 and TRBJ2-2, reads DSGVTQTPKHLITATGQRVTLRCSPRSGDLSVYWYQQSLDQGLQFLIQYYNGEERAKGNILERFSAQQFPDLHSELNLSSLELGDSALYFCASSMGQGDNTGELFFGEGSRLTVL.